The rows below give T cell receptor beta chains drawn from one sample of a study of blood T cells in healthy people across ages. Via MiXCR, TCRdb re-called the 5' RACE reads, giving one row per CDR3 protein. The sample contains roughly 1.4 million distinct CDR3 sequences, 55% to 75% of which appear only once. The sample comprised blood. The receptors originated from a man younger than 30 in good health. Both conserved end residues are trimmed from each CDR3. A D gene is named only where the DNA matches it firmly. Size is stated for part of the rows, as once, few or many counts, or as a class when the clone is expanded.

NA,TRBJ2-5,NA,TRBV6-2/TRBV6-3,ASSYSPGDMIETQY
few,TRBJ1-5,NA,TRBV20-1,SASGQNTSPNQPQH
few,TRBJ1-2,NA,TRBV6-1,ASSERGGANYGYT
few,TRBJ2-6,NA,TRBV4-3,ASSQTGFGSGANVLT
NA,TRBJ2-5,NA,TRBV21-1,ASSKYPSGSQGQETQY
NA,TRBJ1-2,NA,TRBV29-1,SVGLLGGGYT
few,TRBJ2-1,TRBD1,TRBV27,ASSLSNDRGDEQF
NA,NA,TRBD2,TRBV4-2,ASSQSRGREGETQY
NA,TRBJ2-1,TRBD2,TRBV2,ASSVLIAGLNEQF
few,TRBJ2-2,TRBD1,TRBV20-1,SARGRGLIGELF
NA,TRBJ2-3,NA,TRBV5-6,ASSPQPDGRDTQY
NA,TRBJ1-6,NA,TRBV5-1,ASSLEGGLDSPLH
NA,TRBJ2-3,NA,TRBV5-1,ASSLVSVGPSTDTQY
NA,TRBJ2-3,NA,TRBV7-2,ASSFTIGRTDTRY
NA,TRBJ2-1,TRBD1,TRBV20-1,SASDRGMGLDEQF
NA,TRBJ1-2,NA,TRBV12-5,ASGFDRSSYGYT
NA,TRBJ2-5,NA,TRBV9,ASSKRGTDTYEQY
NA,TRBJ2-3,NA,TRBV6-6,ASSKSHYADTQY
NA,TRBJ2-5,NA,TRBV20-1,SARGLGYQETQY
NA,TRBJ2-7,NA,TRBV20-1,SARAGRNYEQY